This record covers a single TCR beta chain. This record comes from a study of cytomegalovirus exposure and HLA in healthy donors. The primer mix had 60 Vbeta and 13 Jbeta primers. Only in-frame clones appear in the TCRdb table, and some are missing; sequencing was by immunoSEQ multiplex PCR. The data hold 35,000 to 50,000 clones, with about 60% observed a single time. Germline V CDR1 and CDR2: SGHRS, YFSETQ. Trimming shortened V by 4 bases and J by 8 bases, and 15 bases separated the two germline ends. This CDR3 has 14 residues. The sequencing sample was made of PBMCs. The chain joins TRBV5-1 to TRBJ1-4, with D possibly matching TRBD1 (6 bases). This clonotype was obtained from a man between 60 and 75 years old in good health and CMV-seropositive. The CDR3 is CASSQQGFNEKLFF. The CDR3 bases are TGCGCCAGCAGCCAACAGGGTTTCAACGAAAAACTGTTTTTT.